The present entry profiles one T cell receptor beta chain with its context. Antigen: not known. Vbeta (60) and Jbeta (13) primers were used in the PCR. Generated by immunoSEQ multiplex PCR, the TCRdb table keeps only in-frame clones and is missing some. The data hold some 150,000 clones, with over 60% observed a single time. Per the germline V gene, CDR1 is GTSNPN and CDR2 is SVGIG (reference sequence). This CDR3 comprises 14 residues. V gave up 4 bases and J gave up 0 bases, with 11 bases separating them. This sample is part of a study of cytomegalovirus exposure and HLA in healthy donors. Study conclusions and caveats: Most TCR sequences proved rare, with some public TCRs found in many donors.

The sequenced material came from PBMCs. This clonotype originated in a woman in her 30s in good health and CMV-seronegative. The J gene is TRBJ2-3, the V gene TRBV30; TRBD1 is a possible D gene (7 bases). For the CDR3, the DNA is TGTGCCTGGACACAGGGGACTAGCACAGATACGCAGTATTTT. It encodes CAWTQGTSTDTQYF. Combining the CDR3 with reference TRBV30 and TRBJ2-3 gives the whole variable domain SQTIHQWPATLVQPVGSPLSLECTVEGTSNPNLYWYRQAAGRGLQLLFYSVGIGQISSEVPQNLSASRPQDRQFILSSKKLLLSDSGFYLCAWTQGTSTDTQYFGPGTRLTVL.